The 12 T cell receptor beta chains in this list originate from one sample, sequenced in a study of beta chain features in type 1 diabetes listed by TCRdb under 2018. Library construction relied on the immunoSEQ multiplex PCR assay. The High Capacity cDNA Reverse Transcription Kit was used to reverse transcribe all of the isolated RNA, meaning that expressed TCRB transcripts were what got sequenced. As stored in TCRdb, this immuneACCESS dataset retains in-frame rearrangements with V and J assigned. A fraction of the clones does not appear; measured against another copy, unresolved V genes explain less than half of the discrepancy, and the remainder lacks a known reason. The sample table records 250,000 to 300,000 clones; 24% of these occur just once. The top ten constitute roughly 0.013% of the sample. The full study reports these points: In all four CD4+ subsets, TCRB CDR3 length was moderately but significantly shorter in type 1 diabetes patients.

No antigen is known for these receptors. Material for sequencing was naive CD4+ T cells from blood. The cell subset or site label corresponds to: true naive CD4+ T cells. The source of these receptors is a woman aged 25 to 45 with type 1 diabetes.

The genes are TRBV30 and TRBJ2-3, with D unresolved. In germline, CDR1 is GTSNPN, CDR2 SVGIG (reference sequence). CDR3 size: 13 residues. V was shortened by 2 bases and J by 3 bases, with 9 bases between the two germline ends. Here the CDR3 reads CAWSLSRTDTQYF. As DNA, the CDR3 is TGTGCCTGGAGTTTAAGCAGGACAGATACGCAGTATTTT.

V is TRBV9 and J is TRBJ2-5; 8 positions match TRBD1. The CDR3 is 13 residues long. Germline V gene sequence: CDR1 SGDLS, CDR2 YYNGEE. V trimming: 4 bases; J trimming: 5 bases; junction bases outside the gene matches: 4. CDR3 sequence: CASSFTGGETQYF. CDR3 DNA: TGTGCCAGCAGCTTCACAGGGGGGGAGACCCAGTACTTC.

V usage is TRBV30 and J usage is TRBJ2-1; D unresolved. CDR3 length: 12 amino acids. The germline V and J ends were trimmed by 0 bases and 8 bases, with 8 bases remaining between them. The germline V gene has CDR1 GTSNPN and CDR2 SVGIG (reference sequence). CDR3: CAWSVLGYEQFF. The CDR3 DNA follows: TGTGCCTGGAGTGTACTGGGCTATGAGCAGTTCTTC.

The chain carries TRBV25-1 and TRBJ2-5; 9 bases map to TRBD1. CDR1 and CDR2 (germline): MGHDK, SYGVNS. The V gene end was trimmed by 5 bases and the J gene end by 5 bases; junction bases not matched to a gene: 12. CDR3 length: 16 residues. The CDR3 sequence is CASSKTGQGIGETQYF. The CDR3 DNA sequence: TGTGCCAGCAGTAAGACCGGACAGGGGATAGGCGAGACCCAGTACTTC.

This clone was recorded a few times. The chain's CDR3 is CASSQGPAEGNEQFF. The CDR3 DNA is TGTGCCAGCAGCCAAGGGCCAGCGGAGGGCAATGAGCAGTTCTTC. The chain carries TRBV4-2 and TRBJ2-1; a possible D gene is TRBD2 (6 bases). The germline CDR1 and CDR2 sequences are LGHNA and YNFKEQ. V was shortened by 1 base and J by 6 bases, with 13 bases between the two germline ends. The CDR3 has 15 residues.

In its sample, this clone was seen a few times. This rearrangement joins TRBV7-9 to TRBJ2-7, with 14 nucleotides matching TRBD2. The CDR3 totals 17 residues. Germline V gives CDR1 SEHNR, CDR2 FQNEAQ (reference sequence). V lost 5 bases to trimming and J lost 4 bases; unmatched junction nucleotides: 10. CDR3 nucleotide sequence: TGTGCCAGCAGCCGACCGGGGACTAGCGGGAGAAGGTACGAGCAGTACTTC. It specifies CASSRPGTSGRRYEQYF.

This clone was seen a handful of times. V is TRBV4-1 and J is TRBJ1-2; TRBD1 matches 7 bases. After removal of 7 bases from V and 4 bases from J, the junction contained 12 bases not matched to a gene. The germline V gene encodes CDR1 MGHRA and CDR2 YSYEKL. This CDR3 is 15 amino acids long. This CDR3 is CASTGPGQRSYGYTF. In DNA form, the CDR3 reads TGCGCCAGCACCGGCCCGGGACAGCGATCCTATGGCTACACCTTC.

In its sample, this clone was seen a few times. This chain connects TRBV7-9 to TRBJ2-5; 7 nucleotides align to TRBD2. Germline assignment: CDR1 SEHNR and CDR2 FQNEAQ (reference sequence). The CDR3 extends over 14 amino acids. Trimming removed 1 base from V and 5 bases from J; junction bases left unmatched: 4. This CDR3 reads CASSLGGSGETQYF. For the CDR3, the DNA is TGTGCCAGCAGCTTAGGAGGTAGCGGGGAGACCCAGTACTTC.

The rearrangement links TRBV28 to TRBJ1-1; 8 nucleotides line up with TRBD1. The CDR3 length is 14 residues. Trimming at V came to 10 bases and at J to 5 bases, leaving 12 bases not matched to a gene. Germline lookup yields CDR1 MDHEN and CDR2 SYDVKM. DNA for the CDR3: TGTGCCACCACAAGCGGACAGGGTCGGACTGAAGCTTTCTTT. This encodes CATTSGQGRTEAFF.

This clone was found a few times. The J gene is TRBJ1-2, the V gene TRBV5-6; 8 nucleotides align to TRBD1. Germline V gene lookup returns CDR1 SGHDT and CDR2 YYEEEE. V shed 3 bases and J 4 bases; nucleotides not matched to a gene: 11. This CDR3 is 16 amino acids long. DNA for the CDR3: TGTGCCAGCAGCTACAGTCCGACAGGGGTCGTCTATGGCTACACCTTC. Its translation: CASSYSPTGVVYGYTF.

This clone occurred a few times. The chain combines TRBV5-6 with TRBJ2-1, with TRBD1 matching 10 bases. Germline CDR1 reads SGHDT; CDR2 reads YYEEEE. The CDR3 consists of 14 residues. J lost 6 bases, V lost 3 bases, and 3 bases had no gene match. The CDR3 DNA reads as TGTGCCAGCAGCTCCCGGACAGGGGGCAATGAGCAGTTCTTC. Its protein product is CASSSRTGGNEQFF.

This clone has only a few counts. V usage is TRBV2 and J usage is TRBJ1-4; 9 bases align to TRBD1. V lost 6 bases and J lost 8; bases outside the gene matches: 7. The V gene's germline CDR1 is SNHLY and CDR2 FYNNEI. The CDR3 has 14 residues. In nucleotides, the CDR3 is TGTGCCAGCAGCCGGACAGGGGACACGGAAAAACTGTTTTTT. Protein sequence: CASSRTGDTEKLFF.